This T cell receptor (beta chain) was observed in a study of blood T cell repertoires in COVID-19. As for the study in general: From the United States, Italy and Spain came samples of acute and convalescent COVID-19. PBMCs, B-cell-depleted T cells, or T cells were the source of the cDNA or gDNA that made up the material.

The CDR3 length is 13 residues. Trimming at V came to 7 bases and at J to 5 bases, leaving 4 bases not matched to a gene. The germline gives CDR1 ENHRY, CDR2 SYGVKD. Authors' analysis steps: Researchers report that nucleated cell counts were estimated from reference gene primer amplification. The table came from immunoSEQ multiplex PCR; TCRdb's copy has only in-frame clones and leaves some out. That table is the source of V, J and clone size, and D and trimming were worked out from the DNA. The repertoire consists of hundreds of thousands of clones, with over 65% occurring once and the leading ten covering around 3.2%.

Sequencing input: peripheral blood. The source of this sequence is an elderly woman with acute or convalescent COVID-19. The rearrangement uses TRBV10-3 and TRBJ2-3; 9 bases map to TRBD1. The CDR3 sequence is CAITTGGEDTQYF. The DNA for the CDR3 is TGTGCCATCACGACAGGGGGTGAAGATACGCAGTATTTT.